This T cell receptor beta chain was recorded in a study of blood T cells in healthy people across ages. Then a second PCR, running roughly 7 to 11 cycles, was carried out with a sample-barcoded 5' primer and a J-beta primer mix. TCRdb itself ran the 5' RACE reads through MiXCR, one entry per CDR3 protein. The data hold about 1.4 million distinct CDR3 sequences, with around 59% observed a single time. V gave up 4 bases and J gave up 4 bases, with 10 bases separating them. In germline, CDR1 is MNHEY, CDR2 SVGAGI. The CDR3 covers 13 residues. The donors, aged about 6 to 95, were healthy Caucasians from Russia.

The clonotype originates from a man in his late teens or twenties in good health. The chain joins TRBV6-5 to TRBJ1-1; no clear D. Sequencing used blood. The CDR3, as DNA: TGTGCCAGCAGTTCAAGGGTGTTCACTGAAGCTTTCTTT. Its protein is CASSSRVFTEAFF.